This T cell receptor beta chain was sequenced in a study of early T cells in non-severe SARS-CoV-2 infection (dated by TCRdb to the early 2020s). For the wider study: TCR sequencing used bulk RNA from unsorted whole blood, so alpha and beta chains could not be paired. What the authors observed across the whole study: VDJdb matching was skewed toward anti-spike CD8 responses, so virus-specific expansions were likely underestimated and private and CD4 specificities were missed.

Set within a cohort of healthcare workers in London, UK, this nested case-control study involved weekly PCR testing of nasopharyngeal swabs along with blood sampling. Healthcare workers were enrolled in the week of the UK lockdown, from 23 to 31 March 2020, and were followed every week for up to roughly 16 weeks. The library was built by means of 5' RACE. TCRdb names NextSeq 500 as the instrument used. To correct for sequencing error and PCR bias, the TCR library protocol tagged individual cDNA molecules with unique molecular identifiers. Sequencing covered both TCR alpha and beta chains, and within each sample the abundances of alpha and beta sequences were tightly co-correlated. Regarding the original processing steps: V gene, J gene and CDR3 annotation of TCR sequences was performed with Decombinator V4. Expanded TCRs were defined as changing significantly between any two time points under a Poisson model with p below 0.0001. Abundances of TCRs were expressed as counts per million after normalisation to the total number of TCRs sequenced in each sample. VDJdb, accessed 1 November 2021, was searched for CMV, EBV and SARS-CoV-2 annotated TCRs, with TCRs annotated for multiple antigens excluded. TCRdb ran its own pipeline on the public reads, namely fastp trimming at Q25 and MiXCR clone calling, and kept in-frame beta chains. Identical CDR3 protein sequences are pooled into one entry, listed with their most common genes and DNA. The V and J calls, along with clone size, are taken from TCRdb and not from the paper's own processing. The sample includes tens of thousands of distinct CDR3 sequences, with 3.5% to 5% observed a single time. The ten largest clonotypes hold approximately 8.4% of the sample.

This clonotype was detected many times. Its target antigen remains unknown. Within one base of it there is no much larger clone, and no base qualities were kept. This TCR was sampled from an adult who was a healthcare worker with PCR-confirmed SARS-CoV-2 infection or an uninfected control (not recorded which). Input material: whole blood.

The CDR3 corresponds to CASSWGYPDMAQHF. The nucleotide sequence reads as follows: TGTGCCAGCAGCTGGGGGTACCCCGACATGGCCCAGCATTTT. This chain joins TRBV7-2 to TRBJ1-5, and perhaps TRBD1 as D gene, on 5 matching bases. V is clipped by 4 bases and J by 11 bases, and the sequence between their germline boundaries is 18 bases long. CDR1 and CDR2 are drawn from the germline V gene: SGHTA, FQGNSA. Including cysteine and phenylalanine, the CDR3 has 14 amino acids. Only the CDR3 DNA stays, 42 bases, in frame from base 1.